This TCR beta chain is from a study of vaccination effects on CD4 cells after COVID-19. Study conclusions and caveats: In convalescent patients, vaccine-induced clones largely differed from infection-induced clones.

Profiled with immunoSEQ multiplex PCR; TCRdb holds only in-frame clones, not every one. Among under 60,000 clones listed, more than 75% were seen once. Antigen-specific CD4+ T cells were first expanded with viral peptide pools by the ViraFEST assay and only then sequenced. At the end of 10 days of culture, CD4+ T cells were isolated. Sometime from March through December 2020, the person acquired a SARS-CoV-2 infection that PCR confirmed. For each well, 1.5 million to 2 million PBMC were cultured with 8 to 10 IU/ml IL-2 and about 9.1 ug/ml peptides. Stimulation with an HIV-1 Nef peptide pool defined the negative control culture. IL-2 medium took the place of half the medium on both days 3 and 7. This CDR3 is built from 17 residues. J lost 3 bases, V lost 2 bases, and 11 bases had no gene match. The germline gives CDR1 SGHTA, CDR2 FQGNSA. This clone occurred once. Antigen: not known.

This clonotype was sampled from a human donor who had a prior SARS-CoV-2 infection. Sample: CD4+ T cells from PBMCs cultured with HIV peptides, taken before COVID-19 vaccination. Specified subset: HIV-1 Nef peptide pool negative control/reference culture. V gene TRBV7-2 combines with J gene TRBJ2-5, with 8 bases that match TRBD1. In DNA form, the CDR3 reads TGTGCCAGCAGCTTACCGGCCGGGACAGGCTGGAAAGAGACCCAGTACTTC. Translated, it gives CASSLPAGTGWKETQYF. Based on the CDR3 plus reference TRBV7-2 and TRBJ2-5, the full variable domain is GAGVSQSPSNKVTEKGKDVELRCDPISGHTALYWYRQSLGQGLEFLIYFQGNSAPDKSGLPSDRFSAERTGGSVSTLTIQRTQQEDSAVYLCASSLPAGTGWKETQYFGPGTRLLVL.